This T cell receptor beta chain was documented in a study of blood T cell repertoires in COVID-19. Donors were grouped by their self-reported clinical history. As handled by the study authors: Amplification of reference gene primers was used by the study to estimate nucleated cell counts. Libraries were prepared by immunoSEQ multiplex PCR; TCRdb keeps only in-frame clonotypes and omits some of them. Clone size and the V and J calls come from that table; the DNA yielded D and trimming. The top ten hold about 5.7% of the sample, which has about 180,000 clones, about 85% seen once. Germline lookup yields CDR1 MNHGY and CDR2 SAAAGT. V lost 2 bases to trimming and J lost 2 bases; unmatched junction nucleotides: 7. The CDR3 sequence is 16 residues long.

The sequence derives from a woman aged 40 to 49 with acute COVID-19. The V call is TRBV6-8, the J call TRBJ2-3; 7 bases match TRBD2. Sequencing used PBMCs or T cells enriched from blood (not recorded which). The CDR3 region has the DNA TGTGCCAGCAGTTACGAAAAGCGGGGCCCCACAGATACGCAGTATTTT. Protein: CASSYEKRGPTDTQYF.